The 22 T cell receptor beta chains below come from one sample, sequenced in a study of spatial heterogeneity in lung cancer. Via MiXCR, TCRdb re-called the 5' RACE reads, giving one row per CDR3 protein. The sample yields some 5,000 distinct CDR3 sequences, around 8% seen once. These TCRs are of unknown antigen specificity. The study's findings and limits: Tumors with more nonsynonymous mutations had more expanded intratumoral alpha and beta TCRs.

Sample time point: sample taken at primary tumor resection. Sample: lung tumor tissue, taken at surgery. These receptors were collected from a female donor with early-stage non-small cell lung cancer.

This clonotype is medium-sized by share. Little can be read into the size of this beta chain, an off-target read in a library designed for alpha chains. V usage is TRBV28 and J usage is TRBJ2-7, with D unclear. The CDR3 loop spans 13 amino acids. Looked up from germline, CDR1 is MDHEN and CDR2 is SYDVKM. Trimming shortened V by 7 bases and J by 2 bases, and 12 bases separated the two germline ends. The DNA for the CDR3 is TGTGCCAGCACCTTGGACGGAGCCTACGAGCAGTACTTC. Protein sequence: CASTLDGAYEQYF.

This clonotype came up many times. For a library built for alpha chains, this beta chain is a stray read; little rests on its size. J is TRBJ1-6 and V is TRBV20-1, with TRBD1 matching over 8 bases. The CDR3 totals 15 residues. V gave up 3 bases and J gave up 3 bases; unmatched junction bases: 4. The V gene's germline CDR1 is DFQATT and CDR2 SNEGSKA (reference sequence). The CDR3 coding sequence is TGCAGTGCTAGGGGGGACAGGAGCTATAATTCACCCCTCCACTTT. Translation gives CSARGDRSYNSPLHF.

This clonotype was observed at least ten times. A library prepared for alpha chains yielded this beta chain as an off-target read; its size is of little meaning. The chain uses TRBV12-3 or TRBV12-4 and TRBJ2-3, with TRBD1 matching 8 bases. The CDR3 consists of 17 residues. Trimming took 4 bases from V and 2 from J; bases not matched to a gene: 11. The CDR3 protein is CASSSPPGQGLTDTQYF. CDR3 sequence (DNA): TGTGCCAGCAGTTCACCTCCCGGACAGGGACTCACAGATACGCAGTATTTT.

This clonotype was counted at least ten times. The library was built for alpha chains, so this beta chain is an off-target read and its size means little. The gene calls are TRBV20-1 and TRBJ2-3; TRBD2 agrees at 9 bases. V was pared by 6 bases and J by 0 bases, with 7 bases of the junction left unmatched. Germline-derived CDR1 and CDR2 are DFQATT and SNEGSKA (reference sequence). The CDR3 extends over 15 amino acids. The DNA for the CDR3 is TGCAGTGCCCAAGGCCTAGCGGGGAGCACAGATACGCAGTATTTT. This encodes CSAQGLAGSTDTQYF.

This clonotype was counted a few times. Being off target in a library aimed at alpha chains, this beta chain has a size of little meaning. CDR3 protein: CAWSLLAGGSDTQYF. The CDR3 DNA follows: TGTGCCTGGAGTCTACTAGCGGGAGGTTCAGATACGCAGTATTTT. The J gene is TRBJ2-3, the V gene TRBV30; 12 bases are a match to TRBD2. V shed 2 bases and J 4 bases; nucleotides not matched to a gene: 4. CDR1 GTSNPN and CDR2 SVGIG come from the germline V gene (reference sequence). CDR3 length: 15 amino acids. The whole variable domain, filled in from reference TRBV30 and TRBJ2-3, reads SQTIHQWPATLVQPVGSPLSLECTVEGTSNPNLYWYRQAAGRGLQLLFYSVGIGQISSEVPQNLSASRPQDRQFILSSKKLLLSDSGFYLCAWSLLAGGSDTQYFGPGTRLTVL.

By share of the sample, this clonotype is medium-sized. In a library made to pick up alpha chains, this beta chain is a stray read with a size that means little. J is TRBJ2-7 and V is TRBV14; a weak D match, TRBD1 (6 bases). V lost 3 bases to trimming and J lost 6 bases, with 12 bases between them. CDR1 is SGHDN and CDR2 is FVKESK in the germline V gene. This CDR3 contains 13 residues. The chain's CDR3 is CASSQYREGEQYF. As DNA, the CDR3 is TGTGCCAGCAGCCAGTACAGGGAAGGCGAGCAGTACTTC.

This clonotype was picked up many times. As an off-target read in a library built for alpha chains, this beta chain has a frequency of little significance. This rearrangement joins TRBV5-1 to TRBJ1-4; D might be TRBD1 (5 bases). Trimming shortened V by 2 bases and J by 3 bases, and 8 bases separated the two germline ends. Germline lookup yields CDR1 SGHRS and CDR2 YFSETQ. This CDR3 region has 14 residues. The CDR3, as DNA: TGCGCCAGCAGCTTCGCAGGGCCTAATGAAAAACTGTTTTTT. It translates to CASSFAGPNEKLFF.

This clonotype occurred a few times. Since it is a stray read in a library aimed at alpha chains, this beta chain has a size that is not meaningful. This sequence joins TRBV18 and TRBJ1-2; D call uncertain. This CDR3 comprises 13 residues. Germline CDR1 KGHSH, CDR2 LQKENI. Trimming stripped 3 bases from V and 3 bases from J, with 8 bases between. CDR3 loop: CASSPPDYYGYTF. In DNA, the CDR3 is TGTGCCAGCTCACCTCCTGACTACTATGGCTACACCTTC.

This clonotype is deemed hyperexpanded (1% or more). This beta chain appears as a stray read in a library generated for alpha chains; its size is not informative. This rearrangement joins TRBV6-6 to TRBJ2-3; no clear D gene. V was cut by 9 bases and J by 4 bases, with 14 bases left in between. Germline V gene data show CDR1 as MNHNY and CDR2 as SVGAGI (reference sequence). CDR3 size: 13 residues. CDR3 bases: TGTGCCAGGGGCCCTTTAGTAGCAGATACGCAGTATTTT. It specifies CARGPLVADTQYF.

This clonotype was recorded many times. A library made for alpha chains picked up this beta chain off target, so its size means little. CDR3: CASSPGLAVGFETQYF. As DNA, the CDR3 is TGTGCCAGCAGCCCCGGACTAGCTGTAGGTTTCGAGACCCAGTACTTC. The genes are TRBV14 and TRBJ2-5, with 8 positions matching TRBD2. CDR3 length: 16 amino acids. The V gene's germline CDR1 is SGHDN and CDR2 FVKESK. V was clipped by 4 bases and J by 5 bases; unmatched bases: 12. Drawing the rest from reference TRBV14 and TRBJ2-5, the complete variable domain is EAGVTQFPSHSVIEKGQTVTLRCDPISGHDNLYWYRRVMGKEIKFLLHFVKESKQDESGMPNNRFLAERTGGTYSTLKVQPAELEDSGVYFCASSPGLAVGFETQYFGPGTRLLVL.

This clonotype was detected many times. One junction end disagrees with the germline gene, perhaps due to a read error. This beta chain is a stray sequence in a library constructed for alpha chains; its clone size is not meaningful. This rearrangement joins TRBV7-2 to TRBJ1-2; no reliable D call. The CDR3 consists of 9 residues. Germline V gene sequence: CDR1 SGHTA, CDR2 FQGNSA. The CDR3 protein is CASSSDPLF. The CDR3 nucleotides are TGTGCCAGCAGCTCGGACCCCCTTTTC. Together with reference TRBV7-2 and TRBJ1-2, the CDR3 gives the full variable domain: GAGVSQSPSNKVTEKGKDVELRCDPISGHTALYWYRQSLGQGLEFLIYFQGNSAPDKSGLPSDRFSAERTGGSVSTLTIQRTQQEDSAVYLCASSSDPLFGSGTRLTVV.

Worth noting for this clonotype: This beta chain is a stray sequence in a library constructed for alpha chains; its clone size is not meaningful. This chain links TRBV5-1 with TRBJ1-6, with 9 positions matching TRBD1. Trimming at V came to 1 base and at J to 9 bases, leaving 5 bases not matched to a gene. Germline V lookup: CDR1 SGHRS, CDR2 YFSETQ. This CDR3 is 15 amino acids long. In DNA, the CDR3 is TGCGCCAGCAGCTTGAAGGGACAGGGTAGTTCACCCCTCCACTTT. Its protein is CASSLKGQGSSPLHF.

This clonotype is deemed medium-sized (0.01 to 0.1%). This beta chain is a stray read from a library made for alpha chains; its abundance is not meaningful. The V and J genes are TRBV12-5 and TRBJ2-3; D not resolved. Germline V gene sequence: CDR1 LGHNT, CDR2 FRNRAP. Trimming stripped 6 bases from V and 7 bases from J, with 11 bases between. This CDR3 spans 12 amino acids. The CDR3 DNA reads TGTGCTAGTGGCCAGCTATGGTATACGCAGTATTTT. It translates to CASGQLWYTQYF.

This clonotype appeared many times. This beta chain slipped into a library made for alpha chains as a stray read, so its size is not meaningful. For the CDR3, the DNA is TGTGCCAGCAGCCAAGGGACAGGGACCTATGGCTACACCTTC. Translation gives CASSQGTGTYGYTF. The chain uses TRBV3-1 and TRBJ1-2; 8 nucleotides agree with TRBD1. J gave up 4 bases and V 1 base, and 2 bases lay outside the gene matches. CDR1 and CDR2 from the germline V gene are LGHDT and YNNKEL (reference sequence). The CDR3 covers 14 residues. The whole variable domain, remainder taken from reference TRBV3-1 and TRBJ1-2, is DTAVSQTPKYLVTQMGNDKSIKCEQNLGHDTMYWYKQDSKKFLKIMFSYNNKELIINETVPNRFSPKSPDKAHLNLHINSLELGDSAVYFCASSQGTGTYGYTFGSGTRLTVV.

In its sample, this clonotype is medium-sized. For a library built for alpha chains, this beta chain is a stray read; little rests on its size. The chain carries TRBV7-6 and TRBJ2-1; D is possibly TRBD2 (6 bases). The germline CDR1 and CDR2 sequences are SGHVS and FNYEAQ. The germline V and J ends were trimmed by 3 bases and 5 bases, with 11 bases remaining between them. This CDR3 contains 14 residues. This CDR3 reads CASSFSGLHNEQFF. CDR3 sequence (DNA): TGTGCCAGCAGCTTTAGCGGTCTACACAATGAGCAGTTCTTC.

By share of the sample, this clonotype is medium-sized (0.01 to 0.1%). Since it is a stray read in a library aimed at alpha chains, this beta chain has a size that is not meaningful. The chain links TRBV2 to TRBJ2-5, with TRBD2 as a possible D gene (5 bases). Germline CDR1 SNHLY, CDR2 FYNNEI. This CDR3 contains 13 residues. V lost 1 base, J lost 2 bases, and 5 bases lay in between. Here the CDR3 reads CASSEGRQETQYF. The DNA of the CDR3 is TGTGCCAGCAGTGAAGGGAGGCAAGAGACCCAGTACTTC.

With respect to this clonotype: With the library built for alpha chains, this beta chain is off target and its frequency is not meaningful. The CDR3: CASSLGWGTGNYEQFF. DNA of the CDR3: TGTGCCAGCAGCTTAGGCTGGGGGACTGGAAATTATGAGCAGTTCTTC. The chain has TRBV13 and TRBJ2-1; the D gene is possibly TRBD2 (6 bases). Between the trimmed V and J ends, which lost 0 bases and 8 bases, there was a span of 17 bases. The CDR3 length is 16 residues. CDR1 is PRHDT and CDR2 is FYEKMQ in the germline V gene (reference sequence).

There are many counts of this clonotype. This beta chain lies outside the target of a library built for alpha chains; its clone size means little. This sequence joins TRBV20-1 and TRBJ2-1; D gene unclear. The CDR3 extends over 11 amino acids. V lost 3 bases to trimming and J lost 8 bases, with 8 bases between them. Per germline, CDR1 DFQATT and CDR2 SNEGSKA (reference sequence). The CDR3, as DNA: TGCAGTGCTAGCCACTGGGATGAGCAGTTCTTC. Protein: CSASHWDEQFF.

This clonotype is judged medium-sized (0.01 to 0.1%). The library was prepared for alpha chains; this beta chain is a stray read, so its frequency means little. J is TRBJ1-2 and V is TRBV7-6; D not resolved. V was shortened by 4 bases and J by 7 bases, with 13 bases between the two germline ends. The CDR3 is made up of 13 amino acids. Germline loops: CDR1 SGHVS, CDR2 FNYEAQ. CDR3 loop: CASSSGVESGYTF. CDR3 coding DNA: TGTGCCAGCAGCTCCGGGGTGGAAAGTGGCTACACCTTC.

This clonotype is medium-sized by share. A library made for alpha chains picked up this beta chain off target, so its size means little. The V gene is TRBV7-3, the J gene TRBJ2-2, with 9 bases that match TRBD2. V lost 5 bases to trimming and J lost 1 base; unmatched junction nucleotides: 5. This CDR3 has 16 amino acids. CDR1 SGHTA and CDR2 FQGTGA come from the germline V gene. The CDR3 reads CASSLRAGGNTGELFF. The CDR3 DNA sequence: TGTGCCAGCAGCCTCCGAGCGGGAGGGAACACCGGGGAGCTGTTTTTT.

This clonotype appeared many times. A library made for alpha chains picked up this beta chain off target, so its size means little. The chain links TRBV4-3 to TRBJ1-2, with TRBD1 matching over 8 bases. This CDR3 contains 15 residues. Germline V gene data show CDR1 as LGHNA and CDR2 as YSLEER. V dropped 0 bases and J dropped 4; count of bases not matched to a gene: 4. CDR3 sequence: CASSQELQGAYGYTF. In DNA, the CDR3 is TGCGCCAGCAGCCAAGAGCTTCAGGGGGCCTATGGCTACACCTTC.

In its sample, this clonotype was seen many times. This beta chain is an unintended read in a library built for alpha chains; its size means little. The chain combines TRBV7-2 with TRBJ2-5; 14 nucleotides match TRBD2. V lost 6 bases to trimming and J lost 1 base; unmatched junction nucleotides: 4. CDR1 and CDR2 from the germline V gene are SGHTA and FQGNSA. This CDR3 is built from 16 residues. This chain's CDR3 is CASSLGLAGAQETQYF. In DNA, the CDR3 is TGTGCCAGCAGTTTGGGACTAGCGGGGGCCCAAGAGACCCAGTACTTC.